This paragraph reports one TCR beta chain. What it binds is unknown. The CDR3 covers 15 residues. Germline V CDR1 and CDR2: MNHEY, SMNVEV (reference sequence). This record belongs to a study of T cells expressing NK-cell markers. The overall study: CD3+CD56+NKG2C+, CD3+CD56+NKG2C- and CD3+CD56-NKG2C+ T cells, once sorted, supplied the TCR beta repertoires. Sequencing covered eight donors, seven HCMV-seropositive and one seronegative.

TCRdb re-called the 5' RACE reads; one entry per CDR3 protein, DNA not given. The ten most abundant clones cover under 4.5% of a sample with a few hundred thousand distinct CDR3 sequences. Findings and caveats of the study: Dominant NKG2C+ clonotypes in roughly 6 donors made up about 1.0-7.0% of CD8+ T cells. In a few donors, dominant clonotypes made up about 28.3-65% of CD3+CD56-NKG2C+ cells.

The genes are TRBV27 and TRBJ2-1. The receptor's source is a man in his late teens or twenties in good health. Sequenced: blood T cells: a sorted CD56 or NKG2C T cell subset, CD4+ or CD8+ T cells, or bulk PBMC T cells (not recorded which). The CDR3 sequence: CASSYNTYTYNEQFF.